This paragraph reports one TCR beta chain. Its antigen is undetermined. These data originate in a study of cytomegalovirus exposure and HLA in healthy donors. Study summary: A data release that came early held tens of millions of unique TCRs from HLA-typed donors. The Caucasian-associated ancestry cluster held about 80% of a few hundred genotyped donors.

Vbeta (60) and Jbeta (13) primers were used in the PCR. Clones were read by immunoSEQ multiplex PCR, and TCRdb kept only the in-frame ones, dropping some. The sample has fewer than 60,000 clones. Trimming cost V 2 bases and J 8 bases; bases outside gene matches: 11. Germline CDR1 is MNHNY and CDR2 is SVGAGI (reference sequence). This CDR3 is built from 16 residues. Overall study results and limits: An analysis was carried out at a later point. It showed that HLA-associated TCR beta chains were more clonally expanded than equally common non-associated chains. Later analysis demonstrated an association between a missense DCLRE1C variant and TCR beta V- and J-gene trimming.

This sequence joins TRBV6-6 and TRBJ2-1, with 8 bases matching TRBD2. Sequencing was carried out using PBMCs. The receptor comes from a woman aged 30 to 39 in good health and CMV-seropositive. The CDR3 spells CASSYPYREGTDEQFF. The DNA for the CDR3 is TGTGCCAGCAGTTACCCCTACCGGGAGGGCACGGATGAGCAGTTCTTC.